This entry describes one T cell receptor (beta chain). Clones were sequenced by immunoSEQ multiplex PCR, and TCRdb holds only the in-frame ones, with some missing. The sample contains roughly 150,000 clones, under 95% of which appear only once. The data were taken from a study of T cell responses to AZD1222 COVID-19 vaccine. The sequence was collected from an adult in good health. The material was peripheral blood, obtained on day 0 of AZD1222 vaccination.

In DNA form, the CDR3 reads TGTGCCAGTAGTATTGGACAGTCCACAGATACGCAGTATTTT. Translation gives CASSIGQSTDTQYF. The rearrangement joins TRBV19 to TRBJ2-3; possible D gene TRBD1, 6 bases. The CDR3 length is 14 residues. The V end was cut by 3 bases, the J end by 2 bases, with 9 bases between. Per the germline V gene, CDR1 is LNHDA and CDR2 is SQIVND (reference sequence). Filled out from reference TRBV19 and TRBJ2-3, the complete variable domain reads DGGITQSPKYLFRKEGQNVTLSCEQNLNHDAMYWYRQDPGQGLRLIYYSQIVNDFQKGDIAEGYSVSREKKESFPLTVTSAQKNPTAFYLCASSIGQSTDTQYFGPGTRLTVL.